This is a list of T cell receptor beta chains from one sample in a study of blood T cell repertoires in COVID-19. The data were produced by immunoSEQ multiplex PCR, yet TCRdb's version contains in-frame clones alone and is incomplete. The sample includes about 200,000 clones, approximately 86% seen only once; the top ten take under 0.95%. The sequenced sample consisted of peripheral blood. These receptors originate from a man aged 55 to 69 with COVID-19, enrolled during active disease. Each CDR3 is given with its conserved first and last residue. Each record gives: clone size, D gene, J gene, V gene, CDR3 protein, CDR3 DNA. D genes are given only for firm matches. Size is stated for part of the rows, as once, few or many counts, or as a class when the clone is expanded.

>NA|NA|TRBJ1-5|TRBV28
CASTVGTIFSQPQHF
TGTGCCAGCACCGTCGGGACTATTTTCTCTCAGCCCCAGCATTTT
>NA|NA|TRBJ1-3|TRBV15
CATRGREGSGNTIYF
TGTGCCACCAGAGGTCGGGAAGGGTCTGGAAACACCATATATTTT
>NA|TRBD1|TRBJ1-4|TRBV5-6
CASSWDRAGKLFF
TGTGCCAGCAGCTGGGACAGGGCGGGCAAACTGTTTTTT
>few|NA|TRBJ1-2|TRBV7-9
CASSQQWTNTF
TGTGCCAGCAGCCAGCAGTGGACAAACACCTTC
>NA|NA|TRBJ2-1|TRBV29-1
CSVEPGYNEQFF
TGCAGCGTTGAACCGGGCTACAATGAGCAGTTCTTC
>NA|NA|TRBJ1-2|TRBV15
CATSSPGGGYTF
TGTGCCACCAGCAGCCCTGGAGGCGGCTACACCTTC
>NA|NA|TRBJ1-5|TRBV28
CASSRVNQPQHF
TGTGCCAGCAGCAGGGTCAATCAGCCCCAGCATTTT
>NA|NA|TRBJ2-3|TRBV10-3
CAITSSGGGLFFTQYF
TGTGCCATCACCTCCTCCGGCGGGGGCCTTTTCTTTACGCAGTATTTT
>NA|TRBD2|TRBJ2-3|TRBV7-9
CASSSLAGGGTDTQYF
TGTGCCAGCAGCTCCTTAGCGGGAGGAGGCACAGATACGCAGTATTTT
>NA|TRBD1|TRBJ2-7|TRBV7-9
CASSPPGTGVHEQYF
TGTGCCAGCAGCCCCCCCGGGACAGGGGTCCACGAGCAGTACTTC
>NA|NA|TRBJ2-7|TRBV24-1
CATSDETGFEQYF
TGTGCCACCAGTGATGAAACAGGGTTCGAGCAGTACTTC
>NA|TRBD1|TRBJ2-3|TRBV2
CASERQGAGDTQYF
TGTGCCAGCGAGAGACAGGGGGCGGGAGATACGCAGTATTTT
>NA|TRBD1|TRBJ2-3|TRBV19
CASSYVGTGGSTDTQYF
TGTGCCAGTAGTTACGTCGGGACAGGGGGGAGCACAGATACGCAGTATTTT
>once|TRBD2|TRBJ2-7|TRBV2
CASSYERRLAARSYEQYF
TGTGCCAGCAGCTACGAACGCAGGCTAGCGGCTAGGTCCTACGAGCAGTACTTC
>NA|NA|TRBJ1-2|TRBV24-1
CATRGIGRADYTF
TGTGCCACCAGAGGTATAGGGCGGGCCGACTACACCTTC
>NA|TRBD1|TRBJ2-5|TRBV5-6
CASIRTGAPQETQYF
TGTGCCAGCATCCGGACAGGGGCCCCTCAAGAGACCCAGTACTTC
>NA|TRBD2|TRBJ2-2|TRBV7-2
CASSLLSGAVPTGELFF
TGTGCCAGCAGCTTATTGAGCGGGGCGGTCCCTACCGGGGAGCTGTTTTTT
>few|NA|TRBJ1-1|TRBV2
CASSEGGRKNTEAFF
TGTGCCAGCAGTGAAGGAGGGCGTAAAAACACTGAAGCTTTCTTT
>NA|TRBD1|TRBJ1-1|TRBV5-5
CASSSEQGGTEAFF
TGTGCCAGCAGCTCGGAACAGGGGGGCACTGAAGCTTTCTTT
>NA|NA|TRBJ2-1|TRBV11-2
CASSLEGQLVARVHEQFF
TGTGCCAGCAGCTTAGAAGGTCAACTAGTTGCGAGGGTCCATGAGCAGTTCTTC
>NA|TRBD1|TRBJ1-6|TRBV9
CASSEGQGIFPLHF
TGTGCCAGCAGCGAGGGACAGGGGATTTTTCCCCTCCACTTT
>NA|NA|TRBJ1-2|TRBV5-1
CASSWGPRASYTF
TGCGCCAGCAGCTGGGGGCCAAGGGCAAGCTACACCTTC
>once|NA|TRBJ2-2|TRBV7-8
CASSPGTGELFF
TGTGCCAGCAGCCCCGGCACCGGGGAGCTGTTTTTT
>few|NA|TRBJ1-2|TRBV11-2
CASSTGSDGYTF
TGTGCCAGCAGCACAGGGAGCGATGGCTACACCTTC
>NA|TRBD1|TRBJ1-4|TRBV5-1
CASSSGTGREEKLFF
TGCGCCAGCAGCTCCGGGACAGGGCGGGAGGAAAAACTGTTTTTT
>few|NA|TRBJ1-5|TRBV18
CASSPEGSSNQPQHF
TGTGCCAGCTCACCGGAGGGTAGTAGCAATCAGCCCCAGCATTTT
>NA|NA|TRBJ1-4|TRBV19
CASSDLGLTNEKLFF
TGTGCCAGTAGTGATCTTGGCCTAACTAATGAAAAACTGTTTTTT
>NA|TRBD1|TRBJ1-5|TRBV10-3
CAISPGQGRGGNQPQHF
TGTGCCATCAGTCCGGGACAGGGGAGAGGGGGCAATCAGCCCCAGCATTTT
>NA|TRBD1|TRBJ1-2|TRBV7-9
CASSFPGQGNGYTF
TGTGCCAGCAGCTTCCCGGGACAGGGGAATGGCTACACCTTC
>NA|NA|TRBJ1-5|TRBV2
CASSEEAGKNQPQHF
TGTGCCAGCAGTGAAGAGGCGGGGAAGAATCAGCCCCAGCATTTT
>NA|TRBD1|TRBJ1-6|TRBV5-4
CASSPPGQSSPLHF
TGTGCCAGCAGTCCTCCGGGACAGAGTTCACCCCTCCACTTT
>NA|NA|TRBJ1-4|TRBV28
CASSLQGRELFF
TGTGCCAGCAGTCTACAGGGTCGTGAACTGTTTTTT
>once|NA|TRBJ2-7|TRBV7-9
CASSLANSEQYF
TGTGCCAGCAGCTTAGCGAACAGCGAGCAGTACTTC
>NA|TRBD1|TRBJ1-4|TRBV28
CASRGTGERGEKLFF
TGTGCCAGCAGGGGAACAGGGGAGAGGGGTGAAAAACTGTTTTTT
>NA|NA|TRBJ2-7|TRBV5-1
CASSLHPRGAYEQYF
TGCGCCAGCAGCTTGCACCCACGGGGAGCCTACGAGCAGTACTTC
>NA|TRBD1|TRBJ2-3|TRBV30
CAWSVGTGPSDTQYF
TGTGCCTGGAGTGTCGGGACAGGGCCTTCAGATACGCAGTATTTT
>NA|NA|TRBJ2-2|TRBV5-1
CASSLEQGASGTGELFF
TGCGCCAGCAGCTTGGAACAGGGCGCCTCTGGCACCGGGGAGCTGTTTTTT
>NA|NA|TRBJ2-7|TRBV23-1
CASIRGGNEQYF
TGCGCCAGCATCCGGGGCGGGAACGAGCAGTACTTC
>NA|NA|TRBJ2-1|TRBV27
CASSLRDEQFF
TGTGCCAGCAGTTTGAGAGATGAGCAGTTCTTC
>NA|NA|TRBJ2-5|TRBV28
CASSSTGKETQYF
TGTGCCAGCAGTAGTACAGGGAAAGAGACCCAGTACTTC
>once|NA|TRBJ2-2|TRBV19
CASSMPRWQGYGGELFF
TGTGCCAGTAGTATGCCCCGTTGGCAGGGATACGGCGGGGAGCTGTTTTTT
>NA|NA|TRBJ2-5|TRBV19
CASGGRETQYF
TGTGCCAGTGGAGGCAGAGAGACCCAGTACTTC
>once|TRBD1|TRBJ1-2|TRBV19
CASSVQGAAGYTF
TGTGCCAGTAGCGTCCAGGGGGCTGCCGGCTACACCTTC
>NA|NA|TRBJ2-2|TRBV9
CASSSRLGGTGELFF
TGTGCCAGCAGCTCCCGGCTCGGAGGGACCGGGGAGCTGTTTTTT
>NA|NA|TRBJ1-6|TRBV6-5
CASSYTAGGRLGTLHF
TGTGCCAGCAGTTACACGGCGGGGGGACGGCTAGGGACCCTCCACTTT
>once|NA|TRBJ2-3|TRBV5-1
CASSLGLAEADTQYF
TGCGCCAGCAGCTTGGGGCTAGCCGAAGCAGATACGCAGTATTTT
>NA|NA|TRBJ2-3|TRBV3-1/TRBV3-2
CASSQQAGGRTDTQYF
TGTGCCAGCAGCCAACAAGCCGGTGGGAGAACCGATACGCAGTATTTT
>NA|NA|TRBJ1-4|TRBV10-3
CAITRTVNEKLFF
TGTGCCATCACACGGACAGTAAATGAAAAACTGTTTTTT
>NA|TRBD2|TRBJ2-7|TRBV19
CASSITGGGYEQYF
TGTGCCAGTAGTATAACTGGGGGGGGCTACGAGCAGTACTTC
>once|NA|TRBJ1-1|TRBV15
CATSRAVNTEAFF
TGTGCCACCAGCAGAGCCGTTAACACTGAAGCTTTCTTT
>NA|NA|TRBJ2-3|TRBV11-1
CASSYSGTDTQYF
TGTGCCAGCAGCTACTCCGGCACAGATACGCAGTATTTT
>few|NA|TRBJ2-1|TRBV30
CAWSFASSYNEQFF
TGTGCCTGGAGTTTTGCCAGCTCCTACAATGAGCAGTTCTTC
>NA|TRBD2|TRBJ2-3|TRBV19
CASSKPQASGTDTQYF
TGTGCCAGTAGTAAGCCCCAGGCTAGCGGGACCGATACGCAGTATTTT
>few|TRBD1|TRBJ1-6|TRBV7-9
CASSPGTGDNSPLHF
TGTGCCAGCAGCCCCGGGACAGGTGATAATTCACCCCTCCACTTT
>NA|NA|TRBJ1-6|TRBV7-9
CASSTVQGNSPLHF
TGTGCCAGCAGCACGGTTCAGGGGAATTCACCCCTCCACTTT
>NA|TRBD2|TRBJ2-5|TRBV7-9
CASSLTAGGETQYF
TGTGCCAGCAGCTTAACAGCGGGGGGAGAGACCCAGTACTTC
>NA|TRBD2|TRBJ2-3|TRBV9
CASSVGVAGAPDTQYF
TGTGCCAGCAGCGTAGGGGTAGCGGGAGCCCCAGATACGCAGTATTTT
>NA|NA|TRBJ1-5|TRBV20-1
CSASLSAGAGQPQHF
TGCAGTGCTAGTCTGTCGGCGGGCGCGGGTCAGCCCCAGCATTTT
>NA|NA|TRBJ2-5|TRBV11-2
CASSPQETQYF
TGTGCCAGCAGCCCACAAGAGACCCAGTACTTC
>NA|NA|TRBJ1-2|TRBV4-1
CASSQDDRANYGYTF
TGCGCCAGCAGCCAAGATGATCGAGCTAACTATGGCTACACCTTC